The clone carrying this T cell receptor (beta chain) was seen only once. As yet, its antigen is unknown. Both 60 Vbeta primers and 13 Jbeta primers went into the PCR. The table came from immunoSEQ multiplex PCR; TCRdb's copy has only in-frame clones and leaves some out. Among some 150,000 clones listed, roughly 80% were seen once. The sample comes from a study of cytomegalovirus exposure and HLA in healthy donors. Study-level background: Unique TCRs from HLA-typed donors, 85 million to 100 million of them, were held in an early data release. Study conclusions and caveats: In an earlier analysis, most TCR beta V segments were productive about 87% or about 30% of the time.

With V trimmed by 5 bases and J by 3 bases, 6 bases remained unmatched. CDR3 length equals 15 residues. Germline CDR1 is SGHNT and CDR2 is YYREEE (reference sequence). What was sequenced was PBMCs. J is TRBJ2-2 and V is TRBV5-4; 8 nucleotides align to TRBD1. The receptor was isolated from a woman in her fifties or sixties in good health and CMV-seronegative. The CDR3 protein is CASRSGQGYTGELFF. CDR3 DNA sequence: TGTGCCAGCAGGTCCGGACAGGGATACACCGGGGAGCTGTTTTTT.